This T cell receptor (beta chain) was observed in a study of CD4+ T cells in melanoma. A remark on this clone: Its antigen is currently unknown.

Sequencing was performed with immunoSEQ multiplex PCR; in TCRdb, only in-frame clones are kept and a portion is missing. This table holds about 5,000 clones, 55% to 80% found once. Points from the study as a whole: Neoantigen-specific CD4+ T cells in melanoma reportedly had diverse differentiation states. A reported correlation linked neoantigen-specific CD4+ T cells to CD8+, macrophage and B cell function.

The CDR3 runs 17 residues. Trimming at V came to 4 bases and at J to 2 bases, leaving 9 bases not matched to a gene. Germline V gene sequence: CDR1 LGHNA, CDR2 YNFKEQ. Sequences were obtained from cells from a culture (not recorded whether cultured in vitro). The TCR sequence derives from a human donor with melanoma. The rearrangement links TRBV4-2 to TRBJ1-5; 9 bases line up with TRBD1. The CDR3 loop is CASSRNTGGAGNQPQHF. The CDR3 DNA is TGTGCCAGCAGCCGTAATACAGGGGGCGCTGGCAATCAGCCCCAGCATTTT.